Following are 9 T cell receptor beta chains from one sample sequenced in a study of HIV-infected patients and healthy controls. cDNA was made from around 0.5 ug RNA using alpha and beta constant primers. Using multiplexing indices, alpha and beta chain libraries were generated apart by chain-specific third strand synthesis. TCRdb reprocessed the 5' RACE reads via MiXCR and lists one record per CDR3 protein. This table has 6,000 to 8,000 distinct CDR3 sequences, around 9.9% appearing once. The repertoire came from unfractionated whole blood and reflected all unsorted peripheral T cells. The source was blood, collected before antiretroviral therapy. These receptors were obtained from an adult with HIV infection.

This clonotype is medium-sized in the sample. This sequence joins TRBV6-2 or TRBV6-3 and TRBJ2-3; 7 bases map to TRBD2. The germline V gene has CDR1 MNHEY and CDR2 SVGEGT. The CDR3 is 17 residues long. With V trimmed by 6 bases and J by 2 bases, 14 bases remained unmatched. CDR3 sequence reads: CASSLQSIAGVTDTQYF. The CDR3 nucleotides read TGTGCCAGCAGCCTACAAAGTATCGCGGGAGTCACAGATACGCAGTATTTT.

The chain recombines TRBV15 with TRBJ1-1; 8 nucleotides match TRBD1. V lost 0 bases and J lost 0; bases outside the gene matches: 9. Germline CDR1 is LNHNV and CDR2 is YYDKDF (reference sequence). The CDR3 is made up of 18 amino acids. CDR3 in amino acids: CATSRDRIGTGVNTEAFF. CDR3 DNA: TGTGCCACCAGCAGAGATAGGATAGGGACAGGTGTGAACACTGAAGCTTTCTTT.

By frequency in the sample, this clonotype is medium-sized. This chain connects TRBV7-2 to TRBJ1-1; D ambiguous. From germline, CDR1 is SGHTA and CDR2 FQGNSA. The CDR3 consists of 17 residues. The V end was cut by 3 bases, the J end by 0 bases, with 17 bases between. CDR3 coding DNA: TGTGCCAGCAGCTTTGATGGGCCAGCAAGAATGAACACTGAAGCTTTCTTT. It yields the protein CASSFDGPARMNTEAFF.

This clonotype has at least ten counts. This rearrangement joins TRBV6-5 to TRBJ2-1, with no clear D. Per the germline V gene, CDR1 is MNHEY and CDR2 is SVGAGI. The CDR3 runs 15 residues. Deletions cut 5 bases from V and 9 bases from J, with 20 bases between. CDR3 nucleotides: TGTGCCAGCAGTCCCGGACCCCAGAGCACCCTTGAGCAGTTCTTC. As protein: CASSPGPQSTLEQFF.

Ten or more counts support this clonotype. The chain links TRBV29-1 to TRBJ2-1; D is uncertain. The CDR3 loop spans 13 amino acids. V lost 5 bases and J lost 9, with 17 bases in between. CDR1 SQVTM and CDR2 ANQGSEA come from the germline V gene. The CDR3 DNA reads as TGCAGCGTTACGGATTGGGTCTCCAGTGAGCAGTTCTTC. Amino acids: CSVTDWVSSEQFF.

The V and J genes are TRBV13 and TRBJ2-1, with D unclear. Germline CDR1 and CDR2: PRHDT and FYEKMQ (reference sequence). The CDR3 length is 13 residues. Trimming stripped 5 bases from V and 2 bases from J, with 7 bases between. CDR3 loop: CASSPDPYNEQFF. The CDR3 DNA is TGTGCCAGCAGCCCTGACCCCTACAATGAGCAGTTCTTC.

The rearrangement uses TRBV16 and TRBJ1-2, with no clear D. V lost 3 bases to trimming and J lost 6 bases, with 14 bases between them. CDR1 and CDR2 (germline): KGHSY, FQNENV. The CDR3 runs to 14 residues. This chain's CDR3 is CASSQLRAGDGYTF. The CDR3 DNA reads TGTGCCAGCAGCCAGCTAAGGGCAGGCGATGGCTACACCTTC.

This clonotype was counted only a few times. The chain uses TRBV29-1 and TRBJ2-1, with TRBD2 matching 11 bases. The CDR3 length is 12 residues. V was clipped by 7 bases and J by 13 bases; unmatched bases: 9. Germline V CDR1 and CDR2: SQVTM, ANQGSEA. CDR3 DNA sequence: TGCAGCGCGGGACTAGCGGATCGAGAACAGTTCTTC. It specifies CSAGLADREQFF.

By share of the sample, this clonotype is medium-sized. CDR3 protein: CASSRWTVQQFF. In nucleotides, the CDR3 is TGTGCCAGCAGCCGCTGGACTGTCCAGCAGTTCTTC. The chain has TRBV11-2 and TRBJ2-1; tentatively, D is TRBD2 (5 bases). Trimming removed 5 bases from V and 11 bases from J, with 13 bases in between. This CDR3 spans 12 amino acids. CDR1 is SGHAT and CDR2 is FQNNGV in the germline V gene.